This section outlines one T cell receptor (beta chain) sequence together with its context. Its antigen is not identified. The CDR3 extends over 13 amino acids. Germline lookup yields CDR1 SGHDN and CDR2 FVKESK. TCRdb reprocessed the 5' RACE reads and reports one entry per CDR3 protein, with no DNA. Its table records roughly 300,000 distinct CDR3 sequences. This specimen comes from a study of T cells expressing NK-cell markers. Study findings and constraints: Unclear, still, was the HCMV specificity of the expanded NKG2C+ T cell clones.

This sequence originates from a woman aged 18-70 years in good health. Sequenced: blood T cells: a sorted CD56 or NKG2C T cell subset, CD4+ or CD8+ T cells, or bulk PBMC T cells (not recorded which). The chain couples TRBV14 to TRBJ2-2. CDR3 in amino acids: CASNPIAGGELFF.